This T cell receptor (beta chain) emerged from a study of T cell responses to AZD1222 COVID-19 vaccine. J gave up 3 bases and V 1 base, and 4 bases lay outside the gene matches. Germline V gives CDR1 MGHRA, CDR2 YSYEKL. There are 15 residues in the CDR3. Produced via immunoSEQ multiplex PCR; TCRdb's table is partial and in-frame only. The table includes about 180,000 clones, around nine tenths detected once. The sequence was obtained from an adult who received the AZD1222 COVID-19 vaccine. Material: peripheral blood, obtained 28 days after the second AZD1222 dose. This chain links TRBV4-1 with TRBJ2-5; the match to TRBD2 covers 8 bases. The CDR3 DNA is TGCGCCAGCAGCCAAGGAGGGCGGGGGGAAGAGACCCAGTACTTC. Translated: CASSQGGRGEETQYF.